One sample yielded the 19 T cell receptor beta chains listed below, sequenced in a study of T cells in Graves' hyperthyroidism and ophthalmopathy (dated by TCRdb to about 2019). Library preparation employed multiplex PCR. The instrument was an Illumina HiSeq 2000. TCR beta CDR3 regions were amplified from RNA transcripts. The TCR CDR3 was subjected to a first round of RT-PCR using the HTBI primer set and the Qiagen OneStep RT-PCR kit. The raw public reads went through TCRdb reprocessing: fastp at Q25, MiXCR clone calling, in-frame beta chains kept. Rows matching on CDR3 protein sequence are summarized as one entry with the most common DNA and genes. This sample holds hundreds of thousands of distinct CDR3 sequences; approximately 42% were observed only once. More than 7% of the sample comes from the top ten. The specimen was peripheral blood or thyroid tissue (not recorded which). The receptors derive from an adult man with Graves' disease, either hyperthyroidism or ophthalmopathy (not recorded which).

The CDR3 loop reads CASTPGGANVLTF. CDR3 DNA sequence: TGTGCCAGCACCCCCGGTGGGGCCAACGTCCTGACTTTC. The chain couples TRBV2 to TRBJ2-6; D remains ambiguous. Germline values: CDR1 SNHLY, CDR2 FYNNEI. The CDR3 contains 13 residues. V was trimmed by 7 bases and J by 3 bases, leaving 7 bases between them.

This clonotype was observed a few times. V usage is TRBV6-6 and J usage is TRBJ2-5, with D possibly matching TRBD1 (5 bases). Germline values: CDR1 MNHNY, CDR2 SVGAGI (reference sequence). Trimming removed 2 bases at V and 2 bases at J, with 12 bases between. The CDR3 sequence is 15 residues long. In nucleotides, the CDR3 is TGTGCCAGCAGTTACGGGTCGACAGAGCAAGAGACCCAGTACTTC. It specifies CASSYGSTEQETQYF.

This clonotype was observed a handful of times. V is TRBV7-8 and J is TRBJ2-7; tentatively, D is TRBD1 (6 bases). This CDR3 comprises 13 residues. V gave up 9 bases and J gave up 1 base, with 13 bases separating them. The V gene's germline CDR1 is SGHVS and CDR2 FQNEAQ. This chain's CDR3 is CASEEGVSYEQYF. The CDR3 DNA reads TGTGCCAGTGAAGAGGGGGTTTCCTACGAGCAGTACTTC.

This clonotype occurred many times. The CDR3 spells CASIAPGDNSPLHF. The CDR3 bases are TGTGCCAGCATTGCTCCGGGAGATAATTCACCCCTCCACTTT. V usage is TRBV2 and J usage is TRBJ1-6, with D unclear. The V gene's germline CDR1 is SNHLY and CDR2 FYNNEI. The CDR3 sequence is 14 residues long. V was pared by 7 bases and J by 5 bases, with 12 bases between.

The V and J genes are TRBV6-6 and TRBJ2-5; D is tentatively TRBD1 or TRBD2 (5 bases each). Germline lookup yields CDR1 MNHNY and CDR2 SVGAGI (reference sequence). The CDR3 is made up of 11 amino acids. V was pared by 8 bases and J by 5 bases, with 9 bases between. Here the CDR3 reads CASGWGETQYF. CDR3 bases: TGTGCCAGCGGCTGGGGGGAGACCCAGTACTTC.

This clonotype was recorded a few times. The rearrangement uses TRBV5-1 and TRBJ1-1; TRBD1 matches 9 bases. CDR1 and CDR2 (germline): SGHRS, YFSETQ. There are 17 residues in the CDR3. J was trimmed by 2 bases and V by 4 bases; bases with no gene match: 12. The CDR3 DNA reads TGCGCCAGCAGCCGGGGACAGGGAACCTCTAAAAACACTGAAGCTTTCTTT. Its protein is CASSRGQGTSKNTEAFF.

The chain carries TRBV12-3 or TRBV12-4 and TRBJ1-2; D perhaps matches TRBD1 (6 bases). V shed 4 bases and J shed 8 bases, with 17 bases lying between them. The CDR3 loop spans 14 amino acids. The CDR3 here is CASSSQDRREGYTF. The CDR3 DNA follows: TGTGCCAGCAGTTCCCAAGACAGGAGGGAGGGCTACACCTTC.

The chain recombines TRBV15 with TRBJ1-5; no firm D call. This CDR3 has 13 residues. In germline, CDR1 is LNHNV, CDR2 YYDKDF (reference sequence). V lost 11 bases and J 2 bases, leaving 13 bases between the germline ends. The DNA of the CDR3 is TGTGCCTCACCCCCTTCTGGCAATCAGCCCCAGCATTTT. Translated, it gives CASPPSGNQPQHF.

Of note for this clonotype: Possible read error: a much larger clone is one base away. The genes are TRBV4-1 and TRBJ1-1; TRBD1 aligns across 7 bases. Germline loops: CDR1 MGHRA, CDR2 YSYEKL. The CDR3 covers 14 residues. The CDR3 here is CASSQGQTNTEALF. The CDR3 region has the DNA TGCGCCAGCAGCCAGGGACAGACGAACACTGAAGCTCTCTTT.

In its sample, this clonotype was seen a few times. The rearrangement links TRBV7-2 to TRBJ1-5, with 9 bases fitting TRBD1. This CDR3 region has 16 residues. The V and J ends lost 2 bases and 7 bases, in that order; junction bases with no gene match: 9. Germline loops: CDR1 SGHTA, CDR2 FQGNSA. The CDR3 sequence: CASSLSYRGREQPQHF. Here the CDR3 DNA reads TGTGCCAGCAGCTTATCTTACAGGGGGCGAGAACAGCCCCAGCATTTT.

The CDR3 spells CASSSSGGADYGYTF. The CDR3 DNA follows: TGCGCCAGCAGCTCGTCGGGGGGCGCAGACTATGGCTACACCTTC. The chain combines TRBV5-1 with TRBJ1-2; tentatively, D is TRBD1 (6 bases). The CDR3 covers 15 residues. The V and J ends lost 3 bases and 3 bases respectively, with 15 bases between them. Germline V CDR1 and CDR2: SGHRS, YFSETQ.

In this sample, this clonotype turned up a few times. The chain joins TRBV9 to TRBJ1-1, with unresolved D. CDR1 and CDR2 from the germline V gene are SGDLS and YYNGEE. V was trimmed by 1 base and J by 1 base, leaving 5 bases between them. This CDR3 has 13 amino acids. CDR3 DNA: TGTGCCAGCAGCGTAATGGGGAACACTGAAGCTTTCTTT. Protein: CASSVMGNTEAFF.

The sample holds many counts of this clonotype. This rearrangement joins TRBV12-3 or TRBV12-4 to TRBJ1-2; D remains ambiguous. The V and J ends lost 6 bases and 2 bases respectively, with 7 bases between them. The CDR3 loop spans 12 amino acids. The CDR3 spells CASSLQNYGYTF. The DNA for the CDR3 is TGTGCCAGCAGCTTGCAGAACTATGGCTACACCTTC.

The chain recombines TRBV12-5 with TRBJ1-5, with TRBD1 identical over 8 bases. CDR3 length equals 13 residues. The V gene end was trimmed by 7 bases and the J gene end by 5 bases; junction bases not matched to a gene: 4. CDR1 and CDR2 from the germline V gene are LGHNT and FRNRAP. The CDR3 DNA reads TGTGCTAGTGCCGCGGACAGGGATCAGCCCCAGCATTTT. It is translated as CASAADRDQPQHF.

In this sample, this clonotype turned up a few times. The chain couples TRBV7-3 to TRBJ1-4; D gene unclear. V lost 1 base, J lost 0 bases, and 9 bases lay in between. The germline V gene has CDR1 SGHTA and CDR2 FQGTGA. The CDR3 length is 16 residues. As DNA, the CDR3 is TGTGCCAGCAGCTTAAGCGCCAGCTCAACTAATGAAAAACTGTTTTTT. Its protein product is CASSLSASSTNEKLFF.

This rearrangement joins TRBV7-2 to TRBJ1-2; tentatively, D is TRBD1 (6 bases). This CDR3 contains 15 residues. Germline V gene lookup returns CDR1 SGHTA and CDR2 FQGNSA. The ends were cut back, 2 bases at V and 5 bases at J, with 15 bases in the middle. The CDR3 nucleotides read TGTGCCAGCAGCTTACTAGGGGGTAGTAGGTATGGCTACACCTTC. The encoded protein is CASSLLGGSRYGYTF.

A word on this clonotype: The junction differs from germline at one of its ends, possibly a read error. This chain joins TRBV6-5 and TRBJ2-7; D is unclear. The CDR3 totals 11 residues. CDR1 is MNHEY, CDR2 SVGAGI, per germline. The CDR3 region has the DNA TGTGCCAGCAGCGAAACGGACCTCCTGCTCTTC. The encoded protein is CASSETDLLLF.

The V and J genes are TRBV7-2 and TRBJ2-7; maybe TRBD1 (5 bases). V lost 4 bases to trimming and J lost 4 bases, with 14 bases between them. CDR3 length: 14 residues. Germline loops: CDR1 SGHTA, CDR2 FQGNSA. The CDR3 bases are TGTGCCAGCAGCTCCTCAGGGAACGGGTACGAGCAGTACTTC. Its protein product is CASSSSGNGYEQYF.

The sample holds a few counts of this clonotype. V gene TRBV19 combines with J gene TRBJ1-5; possible D gene TRBD1, 5 bases. The V gene's germline CDR1 is LNHDA and CDR2 SQIVND (reference sequence). V was trimmed by 8 bases and J by 5 bases, leaving 16 bases between them. The CDR3 is made up of 14 amino acids. The chain's CDR3 is CASGTPGGDQPQHF. DNA for the CDR3: TGTGCCAGTGGGACCCCGGGGGGAGATCAGCCCCAGCATTTT.